This T cell receptor beta chain was retrieved from a study of blood T cell repertoires in COVID-19. Study summary: The samples span acute and convalescent COVID-19 from the United States, Italy and Spain. Sample material is recorded as cDNA or gDNA derived from T cells, B-cell-depleted T cells, or PBMCs.

In the source study's methods: Amplifying reference gene primers gave estimates of nucleated cell counts. The method was immunoSEQ multiplex PCR; TCRdb's version includes in-frame clones alone and lacks a portion of them. V, J and clone size are taken as reported in that table, and D and trimming were inferred from the DNA itself. The profile shows around 180,000 clones, about 88% of them singletons. The clonotype originates from a man aged 60-69 years with acute or convalescent COVID-19. Specimen: peripheral blood.

In DNA, the CDR3 is TGTGCCAGCCTTGACGGAGCCTACGAGCAGTACTTC. Protein sequence: CASLDGAYEQYF. This chain connects TRBV28 to TRBJ2-7; D unresolved. Germline V CDR1 and CDR2: MDHEN, SYDVKM. The length of the CDR3 is 12 residues. Trimming removed 8 bases at V and 2 bases at J, with 10 bases between.